This entry is about one TCR beta chain. The CDR3 runs to 16 residues. V gave up 2 bases and J gave up 2 bases; unmatched junction bases: 7. The germline CDR1 and CDR2 sequences are MNHNS and SASEGT. This sample is drawn from a study of blood T cell repertoires in COVID-19. The table came from immunoSEQ multiplex PCR; TCRdb's copy has only in-frame clones and leaves some out. The sample lists about 210,000 clones; 84% were seen once. The receptor was isolated from a woman aged 50 to 60 with active or convalescent COVID-19. The source material was peripheral blood. The chain uses TRBV6-1 and TRBJ2-7, with 9 bases fitting TRBD2. The CDR3 reads CASSESAGGPTYEQYF. The CDR3 coding sequence is TGTGCCAGCAGTGAATCTGCGGGAGGGCCTACCTACGAGCAGTACTTC.